The 16 T cell receptor beta chains below all came from one sample that was sequenced in a study of T-cell reconstitution after alpha-beta-depleted transplantation in children. Construction of the TCRbeta library involved unique molecular identifiers. One entry per CDR3 protein, called by TCRdb with MiXCR from the PCR reads. The profile shows 500,000 to 600,000 distinct CDR3 sequences, 20% to 30% of them singletons. The sample was PBMCs, taken before TCRalphabeta/CD19-depleted stem cell transplant. The receptors derive from a boy less than two years old with Wiskott-Aldrich syndrome, due to receive a stem cell transplant.

This clonotype occurred a few times. V gene TRBV20-1 combines with J gene TRBJ2-3, with D perhaps TRBD1 (5 bases). The V gene lost 1 base and the J gene lost 4 bases, with 15 bases spanning the gap. The CDR3 is 15 amino acids. Germline V lookup: CDR1 DFQATT, CDR2 SNEGSKA (reference sequence). The CDR3 DNA reads as TGCAGTGCTAGAGTCGTAGGGGCCGGACCAGATACGCAGTATTTT. Translating gives CSARVVGAGPDTQYF.

This clonotype was seen a single time. The chain has TRBV20-1 and TRBJ2-7; maybe TRBD2 (5 bases). CDR1 is DFQATT, CDR2 SNEGSKA, per germline (reference sequence). This CDR3 is 13 amino acids long. V lost 8 bases and J lost 0, with 14 bases in between. CDR3 sequence reads: CSPSGASSYEQYF. CDR3 in DNA: TGCAGTCCAAGCGGCGCCAGCTCCTACGAGCAGTACTTC.

The rearrangement uses TRBV7-6 and TRBJ2-5; D not certain. The CDR3 totals 12 residues. The ends were cut back, 6 bases at V and 4 bases at J, with 9 bases in the middle. Germline CDR1 is SGHVS and CDR2 is FNYEAQ. The CDR3 region has the DNA TGTGCCAGCAGTGGGGTGGCAGAGACCCAGTACTTC. Translating it yields CASSGVAETQYF.

J is TRBJ2-7 and V is TRBV20-1; no firm D call. Germline assignment: CDR1 DFQATT and CDR2 SNEGSKA (reference sequence). This CDR3 comprises 12 residues. V was shortened by 4 bases and J by 1 base, with 8 bases between the two germline ends. The CDR3 DNA reads TGCAGTGCTATGGAGTTTTCCTACGAGCAGTACTTC. This codes for CSAMEFSYEQYF.

V and J are TRBV19 and TRBJ2-5, with D tentatively TRBD1 (5 bases). From germline, CDR1 is LNHDA and CDR2 SQIVND (reference sequence). Between the trimmed V and J ends, which lost 5 bases and 5 bases, there was a span of 18 bases. The CDR3 extends over 15 amino acids. The CDR3 sequence is CASSSWMARGETQYF. Written as DNA, the CDR3 is TGTGCCAGTAGTTCCTGGATGGCTAGGGGTGAGACCCAGTACTTC.

This clonotype was counted only a few times. The chain joins TRBV7-6 to TRBJ1-1; D gene ambiguous. Germline V gene lookup returns CDR1 SGHVS and CDR2 FNYEAQ. V was trimmed by 4 bases and J by 1 base, leaving 7 bases between them. The CDR3 is 13 amino acids. The CDR3 reads CASSSRENTEAFF. The CDR3 region has the DNA TGTGCCAGCAGCTCCCGGGAGAACACTGAAGCTTTCTTT.

This sequence joins TRBV4-2 and TRBJ2-2, with unresolved D. In germline, CDR1 is LGHNA, CDR2 YNFKEQ. V lost 2 bases, J lost 8 bases, and 6 bases lay in between. CDR3 length: 12 amino acids. Here the CDR3 reads CASSQYGGELFF. CDR3 nucleotides: TGTGCCAGCAGCCAATATGGGGGGGAGCTGTTTTTT.

The chain recombines TRBV5-1 with TRBJ2-3; weak D call: TRBD2 (6 bases). Germline lookup yields CDR1 SGHRS and CDR2 YFSETQ. The CDR3 has 16 amino acids. V was shortened by 1 base and J by 1 base, with 13 bases between the two germline ends. The CDR3 coding sequence is TGCGCCAGCAGCTTGTTTCCTAGCGTAGGCACAGATACGCAGTATTTT. Translated, it gives CASSLFPSVGTDTQYF.

This chain joins TRBV5-1 and TRBJ1-5; no definite D call. The ends were cut back, 1 base at V and 2 bases at J, with 10 bases in the middle. The CDR3 consists of 15 residues. CDR1 and CDR2 from the germline V gene are SGHRS and YFSETQ. CDR3 protein: CASSLMGSRNQPQHF. The CDR3 coding sequence is TGCGCCAGCAGCTTGATGGGTTCACGCAATCAGCCCCAGCATTTT. Looking up the rest from reference TRBV5-1 and TRBJ1-5 gives the full variable domain: KAGVTQTPRYLIKTRGQQVTLSCSPISGHRSVSWYQQTPGQGLQFLFEYFSETQRNKGNFPGRFSGRQFSNSRSEMNVSTLELGDSALYLCASSLMGSRNQPQHFGDGTRLSIL.

V and J are TRBV5-1 and TRBJ2-6; 11 bases fit TRBD2. Germline CDR1 and CDR2: SGHRS and YFSETQ. The V and J ends lost 1 base and 0 bases, in that order; junction bases with no gene match: 12. The CDR3 loop spans 21 amino acids. CDR3 nucleotide sequence: TGCGCCAGCAGCTTGTCGGGACTAGCGGAGTTCGGTTTCTCTGGGGCCAACGTCCTGACTTTC. This codes for CASSLSGLAEFGFSGANVLTF. The variable domain in full, completed from reference TRBV5-1 and TRBJ2-6, reads KAGVTQTPRYLIKTRGQQVTLSCSPISGHRSVSWYQQTPGQGLQFLFEYFSETQRNKGNFPGRFSGRQFSNSRSEMNVSTLELGDSALYLCASSLSGLAEFGFSGANVLTFGAGSRLTVL.

The rearrangement joins TRBV6-1 to TRBJ1-5; D call uncertain. V was shortened by 8 bases and J by 0 bases, with 23 bases between the two germline ends. Germline V gives CDR1 MNHNS, CDR2 SASEGT. The CDR3 is 18 amino acids. CDR3 bases: TGTGCCAGCTCATCTAGGACGGGAGAACTTTATAGCAATCAGCCCCAGCATTTT. Translated, it gives CASSSRTGELYSNQPQHF.

This clonotype was seen more than once but under ten times. J is TRBJ2-7 and V is TRBV12-3 or TRBV12-4, with 7 positions matching TRBD2. Unmatched junction bases numbered 12, after V lost 3 bases and J lost 7 bases. The CDR3 is 15 amino acids. CDR3 sequence reads: CASSFSAGASPEQYF. The CDR3 nucleotides read TGTGCCAGCAGTTTTTCGGCGGGAGCCTCTCCGGAGCAGTACTTC.

J is TRBJ2-3 and V is TRBV24-1; maybe TRBD2 (5 bases). The CDR3 consists of 18 residues. Germline V gives CDR1 KGHDR, CDR2 SFDVKD. V lost 0 bases to trimming and J lost 2 bases, with 17 bases between them. As DNA, the CDR3 is TGTGCCACCAGTGATTTGTTTCGGGCTAGCTGGTCCACAGATACGCAGTATTTT. It codes for CATSDLFRASWSTDTQYF.

This clonotype was observed a few times. The rearrangement links TRBV19 to TRBJ1-1; 12 bases line up with TRBD1. V was clipped by 6 bases and J by 5 bases; unmatched bases: 7. The CDR3 runs to 15 residues. Germline values: CDR1 LNHDA, CDR2 SQIVND (reference sequence). CDR3 DNA sequence: TGTGCCAGTAGCGGGGGACAGGGGGCGTATACTGAAGCTTTCTTT. It specifies CASSGGQGAYTEAFF.

The chain is built from TRBV12-3 or TRBV12-4 and TRBJ2-5; 9 bases are a match to TRBD1. V lost 6 bases and J lost 4; bases outside the gene matches: 6. The CDR3 sequence is 14 residues long. CDR3 bases: TGTGCCAGCAGCAACAACAGGGGGCGAGAGACCCAGTACTTC. It encodes CASSNNRGRETQYF.

The chain is built from TRBV9 and TRBJ2-3; 7 nucleotides line up with TRBD2. Germline V gene data show CDR1 as SGDLS and CDR2 as YYNGEE. This CDR3 is built from 17 residues. Trimming at V came to 4 bases and at J to 0 bases, leaving 11 bases not matched to a gene. CDR3 residues: CASSPLGDYLSTDTQYF. The CDR3 coding sequence is TGTGCCAGCAGCCCCCTTGGGGACTACCTCAGCACAGATACGCAGTATTTT.